This TCR beta chain is drawn from a study of blood T cell repertoires in COVID-19. Study in general: COVID-19 samples collected from the United States, Italy and Spain covered acute and convalescent phases. Sample material is recorded as cDNA or gDNA derived from T cells, B-cell-depleted T cells, or PBMCs.

Sequencing was performed with immunoSEQ multiplex PCR; in TCRdb, only in-frame clones are kept and a portion is missing. The table shows some 110,000 clones, with over 75% occurring only once. After removal of 5 bases from V and 10 bases from J, the junction contained 7 bases not matched to a gene. Germline V gives CDR1 SGHTA, CDR2 FQGNSA. The CDR3 extends over 14 amino acids. This clone was picked up a small number of times. The clonotype was recovered from a human donor in a cohort sampled during active COVID-19. This chain uses TRBV7-2 with TRBJ2-1; 11 bases are shared with TRBD2. Sequencing was carried out using peripheral blood. CDR3 sequence: CASSQLAGASEQFF. The DNA of the CDR3 is TGTGCCAGCAGCCAACTAGCGGGGGCCTCCGAGCAGTTCTTC.